This T cell receptor beta chain was retrieved from a study of shared clonotypes between healthy human individuals. With regard to this clone: The antigen is not known.

Some clones are missing from TCRdb's copy, which holds only in-frame ones; the method was immunoSEQ multiplex PCR. The profile covers 1,400,000 or so clones, with approximately 98.5% appearing a single time and 0.36% taken by the ten largest. The CDR3 totals 15 residues. Germline CDR1 and CDR2: SGHVS and FNYEAQ. V lost 5 bases to trimming and J lost 2 bases, with 15 bases between them. Regarding the study as a whole: Estimated richness was generally greater in naive than memory subsets.

The chain employs TRBV7-6 and TRBJ1-2; unclear D gene. The TCR was taken from a man younger than 40 in good health. The sequenced material came from naive CD4+ T cells sorted from blood. The subset is: CD45RA+ positively selected. The CDR3 sequence: CASSSPGILNYGYTF. The CDR3 DNA sequence: TGTGCCAGCAGCAGCCCGGGGATCCTGAACTATGGCTACACCTTC.